Each of the 24 T cell receptor beta chains below was sequenced from the same sample in a study of blood T cell repertoires in COVID-19. Clones were read by immunoSEQ multiplex PCR, and TCRdb kept only the in-frame ones, dropping some. The table includes 190,000 or so clones, 85% to 90% detected once. Specimen: peripheral blood. These receptors came from a man aged 35-49 years with active or convalescent COVID-19.

The CDR3 coding sequence is TGTGCCAGCAGCGACAAGACAGGGGTAGCAGAGACCCAGTACTTC. It codes for CASSDKTGVAETQYF. The rearrangement uses TRBV6-5 and TRBJ2-5, with 8 bases fitting TRBD1. The germline CDR1 and CDR2 sequences are MNHEY and SVGAGI. The CDR3 totals 15 residues. V shed 6 bases, J shed 4 bases, and the junction held 10 bases outside the gene matches.

The chain is built from TRBV6-2 or TRBV6-3 and TRBJ1-4; no clear D gene. The CDR3 loop spans 17 amino acids. V was pared by 2 bases and J by 4 bases, with 17 bases between. Germline CDR1 is MNHEY and CDR2 is SVGEGT. The CDR3 reads CASSYPGVTLSNEKLFF. CDR3 bases: TGTGCCAGCAGTTACCCGGGAGTGACGCTGAGTAATGAAAAACTGTTTTTT.

The chain uses TRBV19 and TRBJ1-4, with a tentative D call TRBD1 (5 bases). V was clipped by 4 bases and J by 6 bases, with 12 bases between them. CDR1 and CDR2 from the germline V gene are LNHDA and SQIVND (reference sequence). CDR3 length equals 14 residues. Here the CDR3 DNA reads TGTGCCAGTAGTAGAAGCCCGACAGATGAAAAACTGTTTTTT. Protein sequence: CASSRSPTDEKLFF.

The sample holds one count of this clone. This chain uses TRBV6-1 with TRBJ2-7, with D hard to call. Germline values: CDR1 MNHNS, CDR2 SASEGT. V lost 2 bases and J 7 bases, leaving 6 bases between the germline ends. The CDR3 has 11 residues. The CDR3 reads CASSEKREQYF. The CDR3 DNA reads TGTGCCAGCAGTGAAAAGCGAGAGCAGTACTTC.

This clone has just one count. The V gene is TRBV28, the J gene TRBJ1-2; 7 bases are shared with TRBD1. This CDR3 has 14 residues. V lost 4 bases to trimming and J lost 2 bases; unmatched junction nucleotides: 4. Germline lookup yields CDR1 MDHEN and CDR2 SYDVKM. As DNA, the CDR3 is TGTGCCAGCAGTTCAGGGACAGCAAACTATGGCTACACCTTC. It is translated as CASSSGTANYGYTF.

This sequence joins TRBV5-1 and TRBJ2-5, with 9 bases matching TRBD1. V lost 4 bases, J lost 3 bases, and 4 bases stayed unmatched. Germline values: CDR1 SGHRS, CDR2 YFSETQ. This CDR3 has 14 amino acids. In DNA, the CDR3 is TGCGCCAGCAGCATCGGGACAGGGAAAGAGACCCAGTACTTC. This encodes CASSIGTGKETQYF.

V is TRBV7-9 and J is TRBJ1-1; 8 bases align to TRBD1. V lost 3 bases to trimming and J lost 6 bases; unmatched junction nucleotides: 6. In germline, CDR1 is SEHNR, CDR2 FQNEAQ (reference sequence). The CDR3 runs 14 residues. This CDR3 is CASSFTGGWAEAFF. For the CDR3, the DNA is TGTGCCAGCAGCTTTACAGGGGGTTGGGCTGAAGCTTTCTTT.

Only one count was recorded for this clone. The chain links TRBV18 to TRBJ1-5, with TRBD1 as a possible D gene (5 bases). The germline V and J ends were trimmed by 3 bases and 6 bases, with 18 bases remaining between them. CDR3 length equals 16 residues. Germline CDR1 reads KGHSH; CDR2 reads LQKENI. The CDR3: CASSPSGTGGTQPQHF. In DNA, the CDR3 is TGTGCCAGCTCACCGTCCGGGACCGGGGGGACTCAGCCCCAGCATTTT.

This clone was seen just once. V is TRBV19 and J is TRBJ2-5; the D is unclear. V was cut by 5 bases and J by 2 bases, with 9 bases left in between. CDR1 LNHDA and CDR2 SQIVND come from the germline V gene (reference sequence). There are 13 residues in the CDR3. DNA of the CDR3: TGTGCCAGTAGTTTTTCCCATCAAGAGACCCAGTACTTC. Its translation is CASSFSHQETQYF.

As DNA, the CDR3 is TGTGCCAGTAGTATAGTAAGACCTACAGCTGGCTACACCTTC. Amino acid sequence: CASSIVRPTAGYTF. The chain carries TRBV19 and TRBJ1-2; D call uncertain. The V gene's germline CDR1 is LNHDA and CDR2 SQIVND (reference sequence). V was shortened by 1 base and J by 7 bases, with 13 bases between the two germline ends. The CDR3 runs 14 residues.

This chain uses TRBV19 with TRBJ1-2; 8 bases align to TRBD1. V shed 2 bases, J shed 8 bases, and the junction held 7 bases outside the gene matches. Germline V gene lookup returns CDR1 LNHDA and CDR2 SQIVND (reference sequence). There are 14 residues in the CDR3. This CDR3 reads CASSITARGQGYTF. In DNA, the CDR3 is TGTGCCAGTAGTATAACTGCCAGGGGGCAAGGCTACACCTTC.

This clone was observed a few times. The chain recombines TRBV6-5 with TRBJ2-3, with unresolved D. The germline gives CDR1 MNHEY, CDR2 SVGAGI. With 2 bases removed from V and 6 bases from J, the gap between germline ends came to 3 bases. The CDR3 runs 11 residues. The DNA for the CDR3 is TGTGCCAGCAGTTACCGGGATACGCAGTATTTT. This sequence encodes CASSYRDTQYF.

This chain's CDR3 is CASSSTANTGELFF. Written as DNA, the CDR3 is TGTGCCAGCAGCTCGACAGCGAACACCGGGGAGCTGTTTTTT. This rearrangement joins TRBV7-6 to TRBJ2-2; maybe TRBD1 (5 bases). V shed 4 bases and J shed 0 bases, with 6 bases lying between them. This CDR3 comprises 14 residues. CDR1 is SGHVS and CDR2 is FNYEAQ in the germline V gene.

The chain combines TRBV6-1 with TRBJ1-5; no firm D call. Trimming removed 2 bases from V and 0 bases from J, with 8 bases in between. The germline CDR1 and CDR2 sequences are MNHNS and SASEGT. This CDR3 region has 15 residues. The CDR3 bases are TGTGCCAGCAGTGAACTGGCAGATAGCAATCAGCCCCAGCATTTT. This codes for CASSELADSNQPQHF.

V and J are TRBV27 and TRBJ2-5, with D unresolved. V was cut by 4 bases and J by 2 bases, with 2 bases left in between. Germline V gene sequence: CDR1 MNHEY, CDR2 SMNVEV (reference sequence). The CDR3 is 11 amino acids. CDR3: CASSSQETQYF. The CDR3 region has the DNA TGTGCCAGCAGTTCGCAAGAGACCCAGTACTTC.

The chain joins TRBV27 to TRBJ2-3; 12 nucleotides align to TRBD1. Per germline, CDR1 MNHEY and CDR2 SMNVEV (reference sequence). V was clipped by 3 bases and J by 5 bases; unmatched bases: 3. The CDR3 has 15 residues. This CDR3 reads CASSLGDRGQDTQYF. The DNA for the CDR3 is TGTGCCAGCAGTTTGGGGGACAGGGGGCAAGATACGCAGTATTTT.

The chain links TRBV10-2 to TRBJ2-2, with a tentative D call TRBD2 (5 bases). V gave up 2 bases and J gave up 5 bases, with 9 bases separating them. CDR1 is WSHSY, CDR2 SAAADI, per germline. The CDR3 is made up of 14 amino acids. In nucleotides, the CDR3 is TGCGCCAGCAGTGAGATCCAGCGGACCGGGGAGCTGTTTTTT. Translating gives CASSEIQRTGELFF.

Concerning this clone: This CDR3 is also generated by other DNA sequences in the sample. The chain is built from TRBV19 and TRBJ1-5; D not certain. The V end was cut by 3 bases, the J end by 4 bases, with 7 bases between. Per germline, CDR1 LNHDA and CDR2 SQIVND (reference sequence). The CDR3 runs 13 residues. The CDR3 DNA is TGTGCCAGTAGTATGTCAGTTAATCAGCCCCAGCATTTT. Translation gives CASSMSVNQPQHF.

This chain joins TRBV4-2 and TRBJ2-1; 12 bases align to TRBD2. Germline CDR1 LGHNA, CDR2 YNFKEQ. The CDR3 extends over 17 amino acids. The V segment lost 0 bases and the J segment 2 bases; nucleotides outside the gene matches: 2. The DNA for the CDR3 is TGTGCCAGCAGCCAAGATCTAGCGGGGGGGGCCTACAATGAGCAGTTCTTC. As protein: CASSQDLAGGAYNEQFF.

CDR3 sequence (DNA): TGTGCCAGCAGTGGTTCAGCGGGGAACACAGATACGCAGTATTTT. Translated: CASSGSAGNTDTQYF. The rearrangement uses TRBV25-1 and TRBJ2-3; 7 nucleotides align to TRBD2. With 4 bases clipped from V and 2 bases from J, the junction kept 6 bases outside the gene matches. This CDR3 contains 15 residues. Per germline, CDR1 MGHDK and CDR2 SYGVNS.

The chain employs TRBV15 and TRBJ1-2; TRBD1 matches at 11 bases. CDR1 LNHNV and CDR2 YYDKDF come from the germline V gene (reference sequence). Unmatched junction bases numbered 5, after V lost 1 base and J lost 4 bases. There are 16 residues in the CDR3. CDR3 sequence: CATSRGGTGGVYGYTF. In DNA, the CDR3 is TGTGCCACCAGCAGAGGCGGGACAGGGGGAGTCTATGGCTACACCTTC. Supplemented by reference TRBV15 and TRBJ1-2, the full variable domain reads DAMVIQNPRYQVTQFGKPVTLSCSQTLNHNVMYWYQQKSSQAPKLLFHYYDKDFNNEADTPDNFQSRRPNTSFCFLDIRSPGLGDTAMYLCATSRGGTGGVYGYTFGSGTRLTVV.

This chain uses TRBV9 with TRBJ2-3; weak D call: TRBD2 (6 bases). CDR3 length equals 14 residues. V was cut by 4 bases and J by 2 bases, with 11 bases left in between. Germline CDR1 SGDLS, CDR2 YYNGEE. The CDR3 here is CASSPGTYTDTQYF. CDR3 DNA: TGTGCCAGCAGCCCCGGGACTTACACAGATACGCAGTATTTT.

The chain joins TRBV11-1 to TRBJ1-1; D gene uncertain. Germline CDR1 and CDR2: SGHAT and FQDESV (reference sequence). The CDR3 is made up of 13 amino acids. Trimming cost V 5 bases and J 3 bases, with 10 bases left between them. DNA for the CDR3: TGTGCCAGCAGCCCGCGAAGAGACACTGAAGCTTTCTTT. Its protein is CASSPRRDTEAFF.

The rearrangement links TRBV29-1 to TRBJ2-7; D is perhaps TRBD2 (5 bases). The CDR3 sequence is 14 residues long. Germline V gene data show CDR1 as SQVTM and CDR2 as ANQGSEA. V dropped 2 bases and J dropped 0 bases, with 11 bases sitting between them. The CDR3 bases are TGCAGCGTTGAAACGGGGAGAGGCTCCTACGAGCAGTACTTC. Its protein product is CSVETGRGSYEQYF.